This TCR beta chain was profiled in a study of blood T cell repertoires in COVID-19. Authors' methods: Amplified reference gene primers provided the basis for estimating nucleated cell counts. Sequencing was performed with immunoSEQ multiplex PCR; in TCRdb, only in-frame clones are kept and a portion is missing. V and J calls and clone size are those listed in that table; D and trimming were worked out from the DNA. The table lists 95,000 to 130,000 clones, about 80% of them singletons. Trimming removed 7 bases at V and 0 bases at J, with 11 bases between. The CDR3 is made up of 15 amino acids. CDR1 is SGHRS and CDR2 is YFSETQ in the germline V gene.

The chain joins TRBV5-1 to TRBJ1-6; D is perhaps TRBD1 (5 bases). The clonotype comes from a man between 65 and 80 years old with active or convalescent COVID-19. The specimen was peripheral blood. In DNA form, the CDR3 reads TGCGCCAGCGGGAGGGACGGCTCCTATAATTCACCCCTCCACTTT. Its protein is CASGRDGSYNSPLHF.